The 8 T cell receptor beta chains in this list originate from one sample, sequenced in a study of T cell responses to AZD1222 COVID-19 vaccine. Here immunoSEQ multiplex PCR was the method, and the copy in TCRdb shows in-frame clones only, minus some. Of 150,000 to 200,000 clones in the sample, around 90% were seen once. The sample here was peripheral blood, taken on day 0 of AZD1222 vaccination. The receptors originated from an adult in good health.

This clone came up once. J is TRBJ1-2 and V is TRBV5-4; 11 bases agree with TRBD1. Germline V gives CDR1 SGHNT, CDR2 YYREEE (reference sequence). The length of the CDR3 is 14 residues. The ends lost 2 bases at V and 6 bases at J; junction bases unmatched: 3. As DNA, the CDR3 is TGTGCCAGCAGCTTTGGACAGGGGGCCGATGGCTACACCTTC. Its protein product is CASSFGQGADGYTF.

In this sample, this clone turned up once. The chain has TRBV4-2 and TRBJ2-5, with D possibly called TRBD1 or TRBD2 (5 bases each). CDR1 LGHNA and CDR2 YNFKEQ come from the germline V gene. Trimming took 3 bases from V and 6 from J, leaving 11 bases between them. The CDR3 contains 13 residues. The CDR3 is CASSHIREKTQYF. Written as DNA, the CDR3 is TGTGCCAGCAGCCATATCAGGGAGAAGACCCAGTACTTC.

The V call is TRBV19, the J call TRBJ1-4; D is unclear. The CDR3 is 14 amino acids. Germline V gene lookup returns CDR1 LNHDA and CDR2 SQIVND (reference sequence). V was clipped by 5 bases and J by 7 bases, with 14 bases between them. For the CDR3, the DNA is TGTGCCAGTAGTCTCGGACGACGGGGTGAAAAACTGTTTTTT. It translates to CASSLGRRGEKLFF. The whole variable domain, filled in from reference TRBV19 and TRBJ1-4, reads DGGITQSPKYLFRKEGQNVTLSCEQNLNHDAMYWYRQDPGQGLRLIYYSQIVNDFQKGDIAEGYSVSREKKESFPLTVTSAQKNPTAFYLCASSLGRRGEKLFFGSGTQLSVL.

The gene calls are TRBV30 and TRBJ1-1; D unclear. There are 16 residues in the CDR3. The V end lost 1 base, the J end lost 11 bases, and 26 bases lay between the germline ends. Germline-derived CDR1 and CDR2 are GTSNPN and SVGIG (reference sequence). The chain's CDR3 is CAWSALPAGPRKPAFF. CDR3 bases: TGTGCCTGGAGTGCCCTGCCGGCCGGGCCGCGAAAGCCCGCTTTCTTT.

The gene calls are TRBV7-8 and TRBJ2-1, with a tentative D call TRBD1 (5 bases). Between the trimmed V and J ends, which lost 5 bases and 5 bases, there was a span of 7 bases. This CDR3 spans 12 amino acids. Germline-derived CDR1 and CDR2 are SGHVS and FQNEAQ. CDR3 loop: CASSPQDNEQFF. The CDR3 bases are TGTGCCAGCAGCCCACAGGACAATGAGCAGTTCTTC.

The chain carries TRBV28 and TRBJ1-3, with 9 bases lining up with TRBD1. Germline lookup yields CDR1 MDHEN and CDR2 SYDVKM. This CDR3 is 15 amino acids long. Trimming at V came to 5 bases and at J to 9 bases, leaving 11 bases not matched to a gene. CDR3 in amino acids: CASSETGTGMFTIYF. As DNA, the CDR3 is TGTGCCAGCAGTGAAACCGGGACAGGGATGTTCACCATATATTTT.

The rearrangement uses TRBV28 and TRBJ2-7, with 10 positions matching TRBD2. The V and J ends lost 2 bases and 11 bases, in that order; junction bases with no gene match: 9. CDR3 length: 14 amino acids. Germline values: CDR1 MDHEN, CDR2 SYDVKM. The CDR3 loop is CASSLGTSGTPEYF. The CDR3 region has the DNA TGTGCCAGCAGTTTAGGCACTAGCGGGACTCCGGAGTACTTC.

V and J are TRBV11-1 and TRBJ2-7, with TRBD1 as a possible D gene (6 bases). The CDR3 has 15 amino acids. Trimming pared 2 bases from V and 2 bases from J, leaving 13 bases between. The germline gives CDR1 SGHAT, CDR2 FQDESV (reference sequence). DNA of the CDR3: TGTGCCAGCAGCTTATATGGGCAGGGGACCTACGAGCAGTACTTC. This gives the protein CASSLYGQGTYEQYF.